Shown below are 22 T cell receptor beta chains from a single sample sequenced in a study of regulatory T cells in long-lasting Graves disease. As to time point: persistent/refractory GD, antithyroid drugs over 5 years with positive TRAb. PBMC-extracted RNA yielded the TCR library. Assembly of TCR beta libraries relied on iRepertoire HTBI primers together with Arm-PCR of CDR3 regions. TCRdb ran MiXCR on the multiplex PCR reads and lists one entry per CDR3 protein. The sample records about 460,000 distinct CDR3 sequences, 22% being singletons. This specimen was peripheral blood mononuclear cells (PBMCs), taken when the disease was refractory, from a patient treated with antithyroid drugs. These receptors were taken from a female donor with Graves disease.

As to this clonotype: This may come from a read error, since a much larger clone is one base off. The V and J genes are TRBV6-2 or TRBV6-3 and TRBJ1-1; 8 bases line up with TRBD1. CDR1 and CDR2 from the germline V gene are MNHEY and SVGEGT. The CDR3 totals 15 residues. This CDR3 reads CAGSYGGQVNTEAFF. CDR3 in DNA: TGTGCCGGCAGTTACGGGGGACAGGTGAACACTGAAGCTTTCTTT.

The chain is built from TRBV19 and TRBJ2-1, with D possibly being TRBD2 (5 bases). The CDR3 length is 14 residues. The V end lost 1 base, the J end lost 3 bases, and 7 bases lay between the germline ends. Germline V gene sequence: CDR1 LNHDA, CDR2 SQIVND (reference sequence). CDR3 coding DNA: TGTGCCAGTAGTATAGGGAGGAACTACAATGAGCAGTTCTTC. Encoded protein: CASSIGRNYNEQFF.

Here the CDR3 DNA reads TGCAGTGCACCGGGACAATCGAACACTGAAGCTTTCTTT. Protein product: CSAPGQSNTEAFF. The chain uses TRBV20-1 and TRBJ1-1, with D possibly matching TRBD1 (6 bases). Looked up from germline, CDR1 is DFQATT and CDR2 is SNEGSKA (reference sequence). The V gene lost 6 bases and the J gene lost 1 base, with 12 bases spanning the gap. This CDR3 comprises 13 residues.

This clonotype was counted at least ten times. The genes are TRBV7-3 and TRBJ2-5; no reliable D call. Germline-derived CDR1 and CDR2 are SGHTA and FQGTGA. The CDR3 contains 13 residues. V gave up 4 bases and J gave up 4 bases, with 10 bases separating them. The CDR3 nucleotides are TGTGCCAGCAGCTCCTCCATGGGAGAGACCCAGTACTTC. It translates to CASSSSMGETQYF.

This clonotype was seen ten or more times. The chain has TRBV6-1 and TRBJ2-5; 9 nucleotides align to TRBD2. CDR1 is MNHNS and CDR2 is SASEGT in the germline V gene. The V gene end was trimmed by 6 bases and the J gene end by 5 bases; junction bases not matched to a gene: 10. This CDR3 has 15 amino acids. The CDR3 spells CASRRVAGGWETQYF. As DNA, the CDR3 is TGTGCCAGCAGAAGGGTCGCGGGAGGGTGGGAGACCCAGTACTTC.

V is TRBV29-1 and J is TRBJ2-5; the match to TRBD1 covers 7 bases. This CDR3 spans 14 amino acids. Looked up from germline, CDR1 is SQVTM and CDR2 is ANQGSEA. V lost 0 bases and J lost 5; bases outside the gene matches: 6. The CDR3 loop is CSVEDLQGRETQYF. In DNA, the CDR3 is TGCAGCGTTGAAGATCTACAGGGGCGGGAGACCCAGTACTTC.

This chain joins TRBV27 and TRBJ2-3, with 7 positions matching TRBD1. The CDR3 extends over 15 amino acids. After removal of 7 bases from V and 7 bases from J, the junction contained 14 bases not matched to a gene. The germline gives CDR1 MNHEY, CDR2 SMNVEV (reference sequence). The CDR3 nucleotides are TGTGCCAGCAACCCCCGCCCCGACAGGGTGTATACGCAGTATTTT. It encodes CASNPRPDRVYTQYF.

This clonotype has more than one count but fewer than ten. This rearrangement joins TRBV7-9 to TRBJ1-1, with D possibly matching TRBD1 (6 bases). CDR3 length: 14 residues. V lost 3 bases and J lost 10, with 18 bases in between. CDR1 and CDR2 (germline): SEHNR, FQNEAQ (reference sequence). This CDR3 reads CASSLPTGTLTAFF. The CDR3 DNA reads as TGTGCCAGCAGCTTGCCGACAGGAACACTGACAGCTTTCTTT.

With respect to this clonotype: This may come from a read error, since a much larger clone is one base off. Here the CDR3 reads CASSLIGRNQPQHF. The CDR3 region has the DNA TGTGCTAGTAGTTTGATCGGGCGAAATCAGCCCCAGCATTTT. The chain is built from TRBV12-5 and TRBJ1-5, with D unclear. The CDR3 runs to 14 residues. Germline V gene lookup returns CDR1 LGHNT and CDR2 FRNRAP.

This clonotype was seen at least ten times. The chain uses TRBV6-1 and TRBJ1-2, with 7 bases fitting TRBD1. The CDR3 contains 14 residues. Germline V gives CDR1 MNHNS, CDR2 SASEGT. After removal of 5 bases from V and 1 base from J, the junction contained 4 bases not matched to a gene. The CDR3, as DNA: TGTGCCAGCAGTAGGACAGGACGTAACTATGGCTACACCTTC. Amino acids: CASSRTGRNYGYTF.

Many counts were recorded for this clonotype. This chain connects TRBV28 to TRBJ2-7; no clear D gene. V shed 4 bases and J shed 7 bases, with 8 bases lying between them. The germline gives CDR1 MDHEN, CDR2 SYDVKM. The CDR3 consists of 11 residues. The CDR3 loop is CASSSRAEQYF. Written as DNA, the CDR3 is TGTGCCAGCAGTTCAAGGGCGGAGCAGTACTTC. Supplemented by reference TRBV28 and TRBJ2-7, the full variable domain reads DVKVTQSSRYLVKRTGEKVFLECVQDMDHENMFWYRQDPGLGLRLIYFSYDVKMKEKGDIPEGYSVSREKKERFSLILESASTNQTSMYLCASSSRAEQYFGPGTRLTVT.

This clonotype showed up just a few times. The V and J genes are TRBV20-1 and TRBJ2-7; maybe TRBD1 (5 bases). CDR1 and CDR2 (germline): DFQATT, SNEGSKA (reference sequence). This CDR3 comprises 11 residues. Trimming took off 5 bases at V and 6 bases at J, with 11 bases between the two ends. As DNA, the CDR3 is TGCAGTGCTCAGGGATCGGTCGAGCAGTACTTC. Protein: CSAQGSVEQYF.

This clonotype was counted at least ten times. DNA for the CDR3: TGTGCCAGCAGCTCGGGACTAGAAAAAGAGACCCAGTACTTC. As protein: CASSSGLEKETQYF. The genes are TRBV7-2 and TRBJ2-5, with TRBD2 identical over 8 bases. Germline assignment: CDR1 SGHTA and CDR2 FQGNSA. V dropped 4 bases and J dropped 3; count of bases not matched to a gene: 4. The CDR3 totals 14 residues. Combining the CDR3 with reference TRBV7-2 and TRBJ2-5 gives the whole variable domain GAGVSQSPSNKVTEKGKDVELRCDPISGHTALYWYRQSLGQGLEFLIYFQGNSAPDKSGLPSDRFSAERTGGSVSTLTIQRTQQEDSAVYLCASSSGLEKETQYFGPGTRLLVL.

The sample holds a few counts of this clonotype. The CDR3 DNA reads TGTGCCAGCAGCTCACGTCCGGACAAGGGCTATGGCTACACCTTC. As protein: CASSSRPDKGYGYTF. V and J are TRBV5-8 and TRBJ1-2; D is perhaps TRBD1 (5 bases). V was trimmed by 3 bases and J by 4 bases, leaving 16 bases between them. Germline V lookup: CDR1 SGHTS, CDR2 YDEGEE. The CDR3 is made up of 15 amino acids. Complete variable domain (other parts from reference TRBV5-8 and TRBJ1-2): EAGVTQSPTHLIKTRGQQATLRCSPISGHTSVYWYQQALGLGLQFLLWYDEGEERNRGNFPPRFSGRQFPNYSSELNVNALELEDSALYLCASSSRPDKGYGYTFGSGTRLTVV.

The CDR3 sequence is CASSFSGVSGNTIYF. CDR3 nucleotide sequence: TGTGCCAGCAGTTTTTCAGGGGTTTCTGGAAACACCATATATTTT. This chain connects TRBV6-5 to TRBJ1-3, with D possibly TRBD1 on 6 matching bases. Deletions cut 4 bases from V and 1 base from J, with 11 bases between. The CDR3 runs to 15 residues. Germline CDR1 reads MNHEY; CDR2 reads SVGAGI.

Here the CDR3 reads CASNILGPGPYGYTF. Written as DNA, the CDR3 is TGTGCCAGCAATATTTTGGGACCGGGACCCTATGGCTACACCTTC. This chain links TRBV12-3 or TRBV12-4 with TRBJ1-2; maybe TRBD1 (5 bases). The CDR3 is 15 residues long. V dropped 7 bases and J dropped 4 bases, with 19 bases sitting between them.

There are many counts of this clonotype. The rearrangement uses TRBV28 and TRBJ2-7; 9 nucleotides match TRBD1. Losses at the gene ends were 4 bases for V and 2 bases for J; bases not matched to a gene: 6. Germline-derived CDR1 and CDR2 are MDHEN and SYDVKM. CDR3 length: 15 amino acids. The CDR3 sequence is CASSSLGTGPYEQYF. CDR3 DNA: TGTGCCAGCAGTTCCCTCGGGACAGGGCCCTACGAGCAGTACTTC. The entire variable domain, with the rest obtained from reference TRBV28 and TRBJ2-7, is as follows: DVKVTQSSRYLVKRTGEKVFLECVQDMDHENMFWYRQDPGLGLRLIYFSYDVKMKEKGDIPEGYSVSREKKERFSLILESASTNQTSMYLCASSSLGTGPYEQYFGPGTRLTVT.

The CDR3 bases are TGCAGCGTTGACGGGGACGATGAAAAACTGTTTTTT. It is translated as CSVDGDDEKLFF. The V and J genes are TRBV29-1 and TRBJ1-4; possibly TRBD1 for D (5 bases). Germline lookup yields CDR1 SQVTM and CDR2 ANQGSEA. CDR3 length: 12 amino acids. Between the trimmed V and J ends, which lost 3 bases and 6 bases, there was a span of 8 bases.

In the case of this clonotype: A junction end diverges from the germline sequence, so it may reflect a read error. J is TRBJ1-4 and V is TRBV7-2; 7 positions match TRBD1. Germline CDR1 reads SGHTA; CDR2 reads FQGNSA. The CDR3 consists of 15 residues. CDR3 in DNA: TGCGCCAGCAGCCACCCGACAGGGCTGAATGAAAAACTGTTTTTT. Amino acids: CASSHPTGLNEKLFF. The full variable domain, in which reference TRBV7-2 and TRBJ1-4 provide the parts outside the CDR3, is GAGVSQSPSNKVTEKGKDVELRCDPISGHTALYWYRQSLGQGLEFLIYFQGNSAPDKSGLPSDRFSAERTGGSVSTLTIQRTQQEDSAVYLCASSHPTGLNEKLFFGSGTQLSVL.

This clonotype has ten or more counts. This chain uses TRBV28 with TRBJ1-4; D call uncertain. This CDR3 region has 12 residues. CDR1 and CDR2 (germline): MDHEN, SYDVKM. Trimming removed 6 bases from V and 7 bases from J, with 9 bases in between. CDR3 region: CASREMGEKLFF. The CDR3 DNA is TGTGCCAGCAGGGAGATGGGTGAAAAACTGTTTTTT.

In the case of this clonotype: A read error may be the cause here, since a much bigger clone is one base away. The chain joins TRBV29-1 to TRBJ1-2, with D uncertain. Germline CDR1 SQVTM, CDR2 ANQGSEA. V was clipped by 0 bases and J by 2 bases, with 13 bases between them. This CDR3 region has 15 residues. The CDR3: CSVEDSNEPNYGYTF. CDR3 nucleotide sequence: TGCAGCGTTGAAGATTCGAACGAGCCAAACTATGGCTACACCTTC.

This clonotype came up many times. The V and J genes are TRBV7-9 and TRBJ1-1; D gene unclear. CDR3 size: 12 residues. Germline V CDR1 and CDR2: SEHNR, FQNEAQ (reference sequence). V lost 5 bases and J 4 bases, leaving 8 bases between the germline ends. CDR3 DNA: TGTGCCAGCAGCCCGACGATCACTGAAGCTTTCTTT. It codes for CASSPTITEAFF.